Below, 26 T cell receptor beta chains from the same sample are listed, as sequenced in a study of T-cell memory formation after mild COVID-19. In TCRdb, the 5' RACE reads were re-called with MiXCR into one record per CDR3 protein. The data show around 530,000 distinct CDR3 sequences, about a fifth seen once. Sequenced: PBMCs or a T cell subset sorted from them (not recorded which). The receptor set was obtained from an adult woman who had mild COVID-19 (a few samples of this study predate the infection). Cell type and time point are not known.

The V gene is TRBV10-3, the J gene TRBJ1-2; the match to TRBD1 covers 9 bases. Germline trimming cut 0 bases from V and 4 bases from J; bases unmatched to any gene: 3. In germline, CDR1 is ENHRY, CDR2 SYGVKD. The length of the CDR3 is 15 residues. Here the CDR3 DNA reads TGTGCCATCAGTGAGTCTACAGGGGGCTCCTATGGCTACACCTTC. Translated, it gives CAISESTGGSYGYTF.

In nucleotides, the CDR3 is TGTGCCAGCAGCTTAGAACCTGTACTAAGTGAGCAGTTCTTC. This encodes CASSLEPVLSEQFF. The chain combines TRBV7-8 with TRBJ2-1; no definite D call. Between the trimmed V and J ends, which lost 1 base and 9 bases, there was a span of 13 bases. The CDR3 is 14 residues long. From germline, CDR1 is SGHVS and CDR2 FQNEAQ.

The chain employs TRBV15 and TRBJ1-2; D may be TRBD1 (5 bases). V lost 5 bases and J 5 bases, leaving 21 bases between the germline ends. The CDR3 length is 16 residues. Germline CDR1 and CDR2: LNHNV and YYDKDF (reference sequence). The CDR3: CATSDPLHGTFYGYTF. CDR3 sequence (DNA): TGTGCCACCAGCGACCCTTTACACGGGACGTTTTATGGCTACACCTTC.

The chain uses TRBV4-1 and TRBJ1-6, with 9 bases aligning to TRBD1. The CDR3 loop spans 15 amino acids. V trimming: 0 bases; J trimming: 8 bases; junction bases outside the gene matches: 2. Germline CDR1 MGHRA, CDR2 YSYEKL. The CDR3 DNA sequence: TGCGCCAGCAGCCAAGATGGGACAGGGTATTCACCCCTCCACTTT. It yields the protein CASSQDGTGYSPLHF.

The rearrangement links TRBV4-1 to TRBJ1-6, with D unresolved. This CDR3 is 13 amino acids long. V was shortened by 3 bases and J by 10 bases, with 10 bases between the two germline ends. Germline CDR1 MGHRA, CDR2 YSYEKL. CDR3 sequence (DNA): TGCGCCAGCAGCCAGGTGTCTGTCTCACCCCTCCACTTT. Translated, it gives CASSQVSVSPLHF.

The CDR3: CASSLGRTRETQYF. The CDR3 DNA reads as TGCGCCAGCAGCTTGGGACGGACACGGGAGACCCAGTACTTC. This rearrangement joins TRBV5-1 to TRBJ2-5; possible D gene TRBD1, 5 bases. This CDR3 contains 14 residues. Trimming stripped 0 bases from V and 5 bases from J, with 11 bases between. Germline V CDR1 and CDR2: SGHRS, YFSETQ.

This clonotype was detected a few times. This chain links TRBV14 with TRBJ1-2, with D tentatively TRBD1 (6 bases). Germline V gene sequence: CDR1 SGHDN, CDR2 FVKESK. The V and J ends lost 3 bases and 4 bases respectively, with 12 bases between them. The CDR3 has 14 residues. The chain's CDR3 is CASSQRQVGYGYTF. CDR3 DNA: TGTGCCAGCAGCCAGAGACAGGTCGGCTATGGCTACACCTTC.

The chain employs TRBV20-1 and TRBJ2-7; 12 positions agree with TRBD2. CDR3 size: 13 residues. Germline V gene data show CDR1 as DFQATT and CDR2 as SNEGSKA (reference sequence). V gave up 7 bases and J gave up 3 bases; unmatched junction bases: 4. CDR3 coding DNA: TGCAGTGTGACTAGCGGGGGTGACTACGAGCAGTACTTC. This gives the protein CSVTSGGDYEQYF.

This clonotype was seen only a few times. V gene TRBV29-1 combines with J gene TRBJ2-1, with a weak D call TRBD2 (6 bases). The CDR3 has 19 amino acids. Germline loops: CDR1 SQVTM, CDR2 ANQGSEA. Deletions cut 0 bases from V and 0 bases from J, with 21 bases between. In DNA form, the CDR3 reads TGCAGCGTTGAAGAGGACCCCACTTGGGGCGGGAACTCCTACAATGAGCAGTTCTTC. Translated, it gives CSVEEDPTWGGNSYNEQFF.

This clonotype was observed a handful of times. CDR3 sequence reads: CASRDGGADETQYF. The CDR3 nucleotides read TGCGCCAGCAGAGACGGGGGGGCCGACGAGACCCAGTACTTC. The genes are TRBV5-1 and TRBJ2-5; 8 positions match TRBD2. Germline CDR1 is SGHRS and CDR2 is YFSETQ. V lost 5 bases and J lost 5; bases outside the gene matches: 8. The CDR3 has 14 amino acids. The variable domain in full, completed from reference TRBV5-1 and TRBJ2-5, reads KAGVTQTPRYLIKTRGQQVTLSCSPISGHRSVSWYQQTPGQGLQFLFEYFSETQRNKGNFPGRFSGRQFSNSRSEMNVSTLELGDSALYLCASRDGGADETQYFGPGTRLLVL.

This clonotype occurred many times. This chain links TRBV12-3 or TRBV12-4 with TRBJ2-7; tentatively, D is TRBD1 (5 bases). The CDR3 loop spans 14 amino acids. The V gene lost 1 base and the J gene lost 2 bases, with 9 bases spanning the gap. The CDR3 sequence: CASSLVGAAYEQYF. The DNA for the CDR3 is TGTGCCAGCAGTTTAGTAGGGGCTGCCTACGAGCAGTACTTC.

The chain has TRBV9 and TRBJ1-1; TRBD1 matches at 12 bases. The CDR3 has 18 residues. V dropped 0 bases and J dropped 4; count of bases not matched to a gene: 10. Germline CDR1 and CDR2: SGDLS and YYNGEE. The CDR3 DNA reads as TGTGCCAGCAGCGTAGCGGGACAGGGGGCGGGCCGGGGCACTGAAGCTTTCTTT. Translation gives CASSVAGQGAGRGTEAFF.

The J gene is TRBJ2-7, the V gene TRBV5-1; maybe TRBD2 (7 bases). CDR3 length equals 15 residues. Trimming stripped 4 bases from V and 5 bases from J, with 19 bases between. Germline CDR1 is SGHRS and CDR2 is YFSETQ. The CDR3 loop reads CASSRQAGVTHEQYF. The CDR3 bases are TGCGCCAGCAGCCGACAGGCGGGAGTCACCCACGAGCAGTACTTC.

This clonotype was found a few times. CDR3 sequence: CAISEVRTGSLSYEQYF. The CDR3 DNA follows: TGTGCCATCAGCGAGGTCAGGACAGGGTCCCTCTCCTACGAGCAGTACTTC. The chain has TRBV10-3 and TRBJ2-7, with 8 bases aligning to TRBD1. Germline V gene data show CDR1 as ENHRY and CDR2 as SYGVKD. The length of the CDR3 is 17 residues. Trimming removed 6 bases from V and 0 bases from J; junction bases left unmatched: 13.

The chain recombines TRBV20-1 with TRBJ2-1; 8 nucleotides line up with TRBD1. The CDR3 has 14 amino acids. J lost 1 base, V lost 3 bases, and 2 bases had no gene match. CDR1 is DFQATT, CDR2 SNEGSKA, per germline (reference sequence). The CDR3 DNA reads as TGCAGTGCTAGCAGGGGGCCGTCCTACAATGAGCAGTTCTTC. The encoded protein is CSASRGPSYNEQFF.

In its sample, this clonotype was seen a few times. V and J are TRBV24-1 and TRBJ2-5; D tentatively fits TRBD1 or TRBD2 (5 bases each). CDR1 and CDR2 (germline): KGHDR, SFDVKD. The V end lost 2 bases, the J end lost 5 bases, and 11 bases lay between the germline ends. The CDR3 extends over 14 amino acids. The CDR3 nucleotides are TGTGCCACCAGTGATTGGGGCCGGGACGAGACCCAGTACTTC. It yields the protein CATSDWGRDETQYF.

This clonotype was seen repeatedly, ten times or more. The chain combines TRBV7-9 with TRBJ2-6; no definite D call. This CDR3 spans 15 amino acids. V lost 1 base, J lost 2 bases, and 6 bases lay in between. The germline V gene has CDR1 SEHNR and CDR2 FQNEAQ (reference sequence). Here the CDR3 reads CASSLDRAGANVLTF. The DNA for the CDR3 is TGTGCCAGCAGCTTAGACCGGGCTGGGGCCAACGTCCTGACTTTC.

The V gene is TRBV24-1, the J gene TRBJ2-5; 11 nucleotides agree with TRBD1. CDR1 KGHDR and CDR2 SFDVKD come from the germline V gene. The V and J ends lost 2 bases and 5 bases, in that order; junction bases with no gene match: 3. The CDR3 runs 15 residues. Here the CDR3 reads CATSDWDRGSETQYF. DNA for the CDR3: TGTGCCACCAGTGATTGGGACAGGGGGAGCGAGACCCAGTACTTC.

The sample holds many counts of this clonotype. V and J are TRBV29-1 and TRBJ1-1; D is undetermined. In germline, CDR1 is SQVTM, CDR2 ANQGSEA. Trimming took off 4 bases at V and 0 bases at J, with 12 bases between the two ends. This CDR3 is built from 14 residues. The CDR3 nucleotides are TGCAGCGTTGCTCCAACTACTCTGAACACTGAAGCTTTCTTT. Its translation: CSVAPTTLNTEAFF.

This chain connects TRBV7-2 to TRBJ1-5; D unresolved. Trimming removed 1 base at V and 0 bases at J, with 10 bases between. The germline V gene has CDR1 SGHTA and CDR2 FQGNSA. There are 16 residues in the CDR3. The CDR3 coding sequence is TGTGCCAGCAGCTTAGGGGGAGGGAATAGCAATCAGCCCCAGCATTTT. Translation: CASSLGGGNSNQPQHF. Filled out from reference TRBV7-2 and TRBJ1-5, the complete variable domain reads GAGVSQSPSNKVTEKGKDVELRCDPISGHTALYWYRQSLGQGLEFLIYFQGNSAPDKSGLPSDRFSAERTGGSVSTLTIQRTQQEDSAVYLCASSLGGGNSNQPQHFGDGTRLSIL.

Many counts were recorded for this clonotype. One junction end does not reproduce the germline sequence, and a read error may be involved. V gene TRBV12-3 or TRBV12-4 combines with J gene TRBJ2-1, with D tentatively TRBD2 (6 bases). CDR3 length equals 14 residues. The CDR3 reads CASSFGGGYNEQFF. The CDR3 DNA sequence: TGCGCCAGCAGCTTTGGGGGAGGCTACAATGAGCAGTTCTTC.

This clonotype has more than one count but fewer than ten. V and J are TRBV6-5 and TRBJ2-1, with 12 bases that match TRBD2. From germline, CDR1 is MNHEY and CDR2 SVGAGI. The CDR3 has 17 amino acids. Losses at the gene ends were 6 bases for V and 0 bases for J; bases not matched to a gene: 6. This CDR3 reads CASRDGLAGPSYNEQFF. CDR3 in DNA: TGTGCCAGCAGGGATGGACTAGCGGGACCCTCCTACAATGAGCAGTTCTTC.

This clonotype turned up a few times. The CDR3 spells CASSPQKEGYTF. The CDR3 region has the DNA TGTGCCAGCAGTCCGCAGAAGGAAGGCTACACCTTC. The rearrangement uses TRBV12-3 or TRBV12-4 and TRBJ1-2, with no clear D. The CDR3 sequence is 12 residues long. Trimming shortened V by 5 bases and J by 8 bases, and 12 bases separated the two germline ends.

This clonotype has only a few counts. The chain joins TRBV12-3 or TRBV12-4 to TRBJ2-1; TRBD2 aligns across 8 bases. Unmatched junction bases numbered 7, after V lost 9 bases and J lost 0 bases. The CDR3 consists of 15 residues. In DNA form, the CDR3 reads TGTGCCAGTTTAAGCGGGAGTTACTCCTACAATGAGCAGTTCTTC. Amino acid sequence: CASLSGSYSYNEQFF.

This chain connects TRBV7-9 to TRBJ1-5; 7 nucleotides agree with TRBD1. The V gene end was trimmed by 5 bases and the J gene end by 8 bases; junction bases not matched to a gene: 3. The length of the CDR3 is 12 residues. From germline, CDR1 is SEHNR and CDR2 FQNEAQ (reference sequence). CDR3 coding DNA: TGTGCCAGCAGCATTACAGGGGAGCCCCAGCATTTT. It is translated as CASSITGEPQHF.

This clonotype was observed a handful of times. This chain links TRBV4-3 with TRBJ1-2, with D tentatively TRBD1 (5 bases). The CDR3 has 15 amino acids. Germline-derived CDR1 and CDR2 are LGHNA and YSLEER. The V end was cut by 0 bases, the J end by 6 bases, with 14 bases between. The CDR3 spells CASSQDRRRDHGYTF. Written as DNA, the CDR3 is TGCGCCAGCAGCCAAGATCGAAGGAGGGACCATGGCTACACCTTC.